This passage covers 25 T cell receptor beta chains from one sample sequenced in a study of CD8+ T cells in alopecia areata. RNA extraction and reverse transcription yielded cDNA as sequencing template. Profiled with immunoSEQ multiplex PCR; TCRdb holds only in-frame clones, not every one. Of about 150,000 clones listed, 58% are singletons. Sequenced material: CD4+ T cells sorted from blood, taken at week 0. The source of these receptors is a human donor with alopecia areata.

The chain uses TRBV7-2 and TRBJ2-5, with D possibly matching TRBD2 (6 bases). From germline, CDR1 is SGHTA and CDR2 FQGNSA. CDR3 length equals 16 residues. The V and J ends lost 5 bases and 3 bases respectively, with 19 bases between them. CDR3 in DNA: TGTGCCAGCAGCCCCCCCGGCGGGACCCCCGAAGAGACCCAGTACTTC. Translating gives CASSPPGGTPEETQYF.

The J gene is TRBJ2-7, the V gene TRBV7-9; D is undetermined. The CDR3 covers 14 residues. CDR1 is SEHNR and CDR2 is FQNEAQ in the germline V gene (reference sequence). Trimming left V 3 bases short and J 3 bases short, with 12 bases between. CDR3 DNA sequence: TGTGCCAGCAGCTTCCCGACTGGGGTCTACGAGCAGTACTTC. As protein: CASSFPTGVYEQYF.

The chain has TRBV27 and TRBJ2-1; no definite D call. The CDR3 extends over 12 amino acids. V shed 6 bases and J shed 8 bases, with 11 bases lying between them. The germline V gene has CDR1 MNHEY and CDR2 SMNVEV (reference sequence). The chain's CDR3 is CASRRSNYEQFF. The CDR3 DNA reads as TGTGCCAGCAGAAGAAGTAACTATGAGCAGTTCTTC.

This clone was detected a few times. CDR3 protein: CASSHGARGQSSYNEQFF. CDR3 bases: TGTGCCAGCAGCCATGGGGCCCGTGGGCAGAGCTCCTACAATGAGCAGTTCTTC. This chain links TRBV7-9 with TRBJ2-1, with D possibly TRBD1 on 5 matching bases. Germline-derived CDR1 and CDR2 are SEHNR and FQNEAQ (reference sequence). There are 18 residues in the CDR3. Between the trimmed V and J ends, which lost 5 bases and 0 bases, there was a span of 20 bases.

This clone has only a few counts. The rearrangement joins TRBV10-3 to TRBJ1-2; D remains ambiguous. The CDR3 has 15 amino acids. CDR1 ENHRY and CDR2 SYGVKD come from the germline V gene. V was shortened by 0 bases and J by 3 bases, with 11 bases between the two germline ends. This chain's CDR3 is CAISESPDYYYGYTF. CDR3 coding DNA: TGTGCCATCAGTGAGTCGCCAGATTACTACTATGGCTACACCTTC.

The chain recombines TRBV28 with TRBJ2-3; maybe TRBD2 (6 bases). This CDR3 is 15 amino acids long. V was clipped by 2 bases and J by 0 bases, with 9 bases between them. Germline lookup yields CDR1 MDHEN and CDR2 SYDVKM. The CDR3, as DNA: TGTGCCAGCAGTTTAGGAGGGACTAGCACAGATACGCAGTATTTT. It yields the protein CASSLGGTSTDTQYF.

V usage is TRBV30 and J usage is TRBJ2-5; 7 bases fit TRBD1. V gave up 3 bases and J gave up 7 bases; unmatched junction bases: 5. Germline CDR1 reads GTSNPN; CDR2 reads SVGIG (reference sequence). The CDR3 is made up of 12 amino acids. The CDR3 DNA reads TGTGCCTGGAGGTTAGGGGGCGGGACCCAGTACTTC. It is translated as CAWRLGGGTQYF.

The chain has TRBV5-1 and TRBJ2-3; D perhaps matches TRBD2 (5 bases). This CDR3 spans 18 amino acids. Per germline, CDR1 SGHRS and CDR2 YFSETQ. Trimming took 0 bases from V and 2 from J, leaving 19 bases between them. The CDR3 DNA follows: TGCGCCAGCAGCTTGGTCCAAAGGGCTAGCCGAGACACAGATACGCAGTATTTT. The encoded protein is CASSLVQRASRDTDTQYF. Full variable domain (remainder filled in from reference TRBV5-1 and TRBJ2-3): KAGVTQTPRYLIKTRGQQVTLSCSPISGHRSVSWYQQTPGQGLQFLFEYFSETQRNKGNFPGRFSGRQFSNSRSEMNVSTLELGDSALYLCASSLVQRASRDTDTQYFGPGTRLTVL.

The chain couples TRBV11-2 to TRBJ2-5; TRBD1 aligns across 9 bases. There are 17 residues in the CDR3. Germline V gives CDR1 SGHAT, CDR2 FQNNGV. The junction had 11 bases not matched to a gene; V was cut back by 1 base and J by 5 bases. The CDR3 reads CASSLVNGGTGMETQYF. In DNA, the CDR3 is TGTGCCAGCAGCTTAGTTAACGGAGGGACAGGGATGGAGACCCAGTACTTC.

This clone occurred a few times. The chain recombines TRBV19 with TRBJ1-2, with D possibly matching TRBD1 (5 bases). V lost 7 bases and J 4 bases, leaving 10 bases between the germline ends. Germline CDR1 LNHDA, CDR2 SQIVND (reference sequence). CDR3 length: 12 residues. CDR3 coding DNA: TGTGCCAGTACCTCCGGGGGCTATGGCTACACCTTC. It encodes CASTSGGYGYTF. The full variable domain, completed using reference TRBV19 and TRBJ1-2, is DGGITQSPKYLFRKEGQNVTLSCEQNLNHDAMYWYRQDPGQGLRLIYYSQIVNDFQKGDIAEGYSVSREKKESFPLTVTSAQKNPTAFYLCASTSGGYGYTFGSGTRLTVV.

The rearrangement joins TRBV7-9 to TRBJ2-1; D unresolved. The CDR3 is made up of 14 amino acids. Germline V CDR1 and CDR2: SEHNR, FQNEAQ (reference sequence). With 5 bases removed from V and 4 bases from J, the gap between germline ends came to 12 bases. In DNA, the CDR3 is TGTGCCAGCAGCCGGGCAGTTCAGTACAATGAGCAGTTCTTC. Amino acid sequence: CASSRAVQYNEQFF. Looking up the rest from reference TRBV7-9 and TRBJ2-1 gives the full variable domain: DTGVSQNPRHKITKRGQNVTFRCDPISEHNRLYWYRQTLGQGPEFLTYFQNEAQLEKSRLLSDRFSAERPKGSFSTLEIQRTEQGDSAMYLCASSRAVQYNEQFFGPGTRLTVL.

This clone was recorded a few times. The rearrangement links TRBV4-3 to TRBJ2-7, with D possibly matching TRBD2 (6 bases). Per the germline V gene, CDR1 is LGHNA and CDR2 is YSLEER. CDR3 size: 15 residues. The V and J ends lost 0 bases and 7 bases respectively, with 16 bases between them. The CDR3 DNA follows: TGCGCCAGCAGCCAAGATTCCAGGGTCGGGGGAGAGCAGTACTTC. The encoded protein is CASSQDSRVGGEQYF.

The chain carries TRBV11-1 and TRBJ2-1, with TRBD2 matching over 8 bases. Trimming took 6 bases from V and 9 from J; bases not matched to a gene: 10. The CDR3 consists of 14 residues. Germline V gene sequence: CDR1 SGHAT, CDR2 FQDESV (reference sequence). CDR3 in amino acids: CASSSGTRTAEQFF. The CDR3 DNA reads as TGTGCCAGCAGTTCCGGGACTAGGACAGCTGAGCAGTTCTTC.

This clone was seen many times. The gene calls are TRBV10-3 and TRBJ2-2; TRBD1 might be the D (5 bases). Trimming shortened V by 10 bases and J by 1 base, and 7 bases separated the two germline ends. This CDR3 spans 12 amino acids. Germline-derived CDR1 and CDR2 are ENHRY and SYGVKD. The CDR3 region has the DNA TGTGCCACCGGACAGAACACCGGGGAGCTGTTTTTT. Translated, it gives CATGQNTGELFF.

In this sample, this clone turned up a few times. V and J are TRBV10-2 and TRBJ2-7; either TRBD1 or TRBD2 may supply D (5 bases each). The CDR3 has 14 amino acids. The V gene's germline CDR1 is WSHSY and CDR2 SAAADI. V gave up 3 bases and J gave up 1 base, with 10 bases separating them. CDR3 loop: CASSDWGRSYEQYF. The DNA of the CDR3 is TGCGCCAGCAGTGATTGGGGACGGTCCTACGAGCAGTACTTC.

The V gene is TRBV27, the J gene TRBJ2-5, with 7 bases identical to TRBD1. V lost 5 bases, J lost 5 bases, and 11 bases stayed unmatched. The germline V gene has CDR1 MNHEY and CDR2 SMNVEV (reference sequence). This CDR3 has 15 residues. CDR3 loop: CASSTTDRVWETQYF. The CDR3 DNA follows: TGTGCCAGCAGTACAACCGACAGGGTCTGGGAGACCCAGTACTTC.

V gene TRBV6-1 combines with J gene TRBJ2-7; 9 bases align to TRBD2. V lost 7 bases, J lost 5 bases, and 3 bases stayed unmatched. This CDR3 is built from 12 residues. Germline V CDR1 and CDR2: MNHNS, SASEGT. The CDR3 bases are TGTGCCAGCACTTTAGCGGGGGACGAGCAGTACTTC. Translation: CASTLAGDEQYF.

The chain combines TRBV5-1 with TRBJ2-3; 9 bases agree with TRBD2. The CDR3 length is 18 residues. From germline, CDR1 is SGHRS and CDR2 YFSETQ. V lost 4 bases, J lost 2 bases, and 14 bases stayed unmatched. CDR3 in amino acids: CASSLTQASGVTTDTQYF. The CDR3 DNA follows: TGCGCCAGCAGCCTCACCCAGGCTAGCGGGGTTACCACAGATACGCAGTATTTT. The full variable domain, in which reference TRBV5-1 and TRBJ2-3 provide the parts outside the CDR3, is KAGVTQTPRYLIKTRGQQVTLSCSPISGHRSVSWYQQTPGQGLQFLFEYFSETQRNKGNFPGRFSGRQFSNSRSEMNVSTLELGDSALYLCASSLTQASGVTTDTQYFGPGTRLTVL.

V usage is TRBV30 and J usage is TRBJ2-7; 8 bases map to TRBD1. The V gene's germline CDR1 is GTSNPN and CDR2 SVGIG (reference sequence). The CDR3 runs 14 residues. The V and J ends lost 2 bases and 3 bases, in that order; junction bases with no gene match: 6. CDR3 in amino acids: CAWSIGQGIYEQYF. CDR3 DNA sequence: TGTGCCTGGAGTATCGGACAGGGTATCTACGAGCAGTACTTC.

The chain carries TRBV5-6 and TRBJ2-2; 10 bases map to TRBD2. The germline V gene encodes CDR1 SGHDT and CDR2 YYEEEE. The CDR3 runs 18 residues. With V trimmed by 2 bases and J by 3 bases, 10 bases remained unmatched. CDR3 bases: TGTGCCAGCAGCTTCCGTAGCGGGGGGTATCTTTACACCGGGGAGCTGTTTTTT. It specifies CASSFRSGGYLYTGELFF.

Regarding this clone: This specimen includes other DNA sequences encoding the same CDR3. This chain links TRBV30 with TRBJ1-2; D may be TRBD1 (6 bases). Trimming left V 2 bases short and J 2 bases short, with 6 bases between. The germline V gene encodes CDR1 GTSNPN and CDR2 SVGIG (reference sequence). This CDR3 contains 12 residues. The CDR3 coding sequence is TGTGCCTGGAGTAGGGGGAACTATGGCTACACCTTC. Translating it yields CAWSRGNYGYTF. The whole variable domain, filled in from reference TRBV30 and TRBJ1-2, reads SQTIHQWPATLVQPVGSPLSLECTVEGTSNPNLYWYRQAAGRGLQLLFYSVGIGQISSEVPQNLSASRPQDRQFILSSKKLLLSDSGFYLCAWSRGNYGYTFGSGTRLTVV.

The V and J genes are TRBV2 and TRBJ1-2; 8 nucleotides align to TRBD1. Per the germline V gene, CDR1 is SNHLY and CDR2 is FYNNEI. With 0 bases clipped from V and 4 bases from J, the junction kept 4 bases outside the gene matches. The CDR3 is 15 residues long. The CDR3 sequence: CASSEASQGGYGYTF. The CDR3 DNA follows: TGTGCCAGCAGTGAAGCGTCACAGGGGGGCTATGGCTACACCTTC.

The chain is built from TRBV4-3 and TRBJ1-1, with TRBD1 as a possible D gene (5 bases). This CDR3 has 14 amino acids. Germline values: CDR1 LGHNA, CDR2 YSLEER. Trimming took 4 bases from V and 0 from J, leaving 9 bases between them. The CDR3 here is CASSRGAMNTEAFF. The CDR3 nucleotides are TGCGCCAGCAGCCGCGGGGCAATGAACACTGAAGCTTTCTTT.

The genes are TRBV29-1 and TRBJ1-4; D remains unclear. The CDR3 consists of 12 residues. Trimming left V 6 bases short and J 7 bases short, with 12 bases between. Germline assignment: CDR1 SQVTM and CDR2 ANQGSEA. This CDR3 reads CSVQEGGEKLFF. Written as DNA, the CDR3 is TGCAGCGTCCAGGAGGGTGGTGAAAAACTGTTTTTT. Supplemented by reference TRBV29-1 and TRBJ1-4, the full variable domain reads SAVISQKPSRDICQRGTSLTIQCQVDSQVTMMFWYRQQPGQSLTLIATANQGSEATYESGFVIDKFPISRPNLTFSTLTVSNMSPEDSSIYLCSVQEGGEKLFFGSGTQLSVL.

The genes are TRBV6-6 and TRBJ2-5; the D is unclear. The CDR3 sequence is 14 residues long. Deletions cut 2 bases from V and 2 bases from J, with 9 bases between. In germline, CDR1 is MNHNY, CDR2 SVGAGI (reference sequence). The CDR3 sequence: CASSYPQLQETQYF. The CDR3 nucleotides read TGTGCCAGCAGTTACCCGCAGCTTCAAGAGACCCAGTACTTC.